This record concerns one T cell receptor beta chain sequence. This sample is part of a study of blood T cell repertoires in COVID-19. Study as a whole: Researchers got acute and convalescent COVID-19 samples from the United States, Italy and Spain. The analysed material was cDNA or gDNA that came from T cells, B-cell-depleted T cells, or PBMCs.

Authors' data handling: Using reference gene primer amplification, nucleated cell counts were estimated. This table comes from immunoSEQ multiplex PCR, and its TCRdb copy is limited to in-frame clones, with some not included. D and trimming come from the DNA, and the V and J calls and clone size come from that table. The repertoire holds roughly 81,000 clones, with over 70% as singletons. There are 10 residues in the CDR3. V was pared by 5 bases and J by 4 bases, with 5 bases between. Germline assignment: CDR1 DFQATT and CDR2 SNEGSKA (reference sequence). What was sequenced was peripheral blood. The receptor was derived from an elderly man with active or convalescent COVID-19. The chain combines TRBV20-1 with TRBJ1-2; no clear D gene. The CDR3 loop reads CSAGLYGYTF. CDR3 sequence (DNA): TGCAGTGCTGGACTCTATGGCTACACCTTC.